Presented here are 25 T cell receptor beta chains from one specimen sequenced in a study of blood T cell repertoires in COVID-19. Clones were sequenced by immunoSEQ multiplex PCR, and TCRdb holds only the in-frame ones, with some missing. The table records about 400,000 clones, about 83% of them present only once. Sequencing input: PBMCs or T cells enriched from blood (not recorded which). The receptors stem from a woman aged 45-65 years who had recovered from COVID-19.

This chain links TRBV2 with TRBJ2-3; 10 positions agree with TRBD2. V shed 7 bases and J 1 base; nucleotides not matched to a gene: 14. The germline V gene encodes CDR1 SNHLY and CDR2 FYNNEI. This CDR3 spans 18 amino acids. CDR3 protein: CASNRRAGGAGGTDTQYF. The CDR3 DNA reads as TGTGCCAGCAACCGCAGAGCGGGGGGGGCCGGCGGCACAGATACGCAGTATTTT.

The gene calls are TRBV28 and TRBJ1-2; possible D gene TRBD1, 5 bases. V gave up 2 bases and J gave up 1 base, with 11 bases separating them. CDR3 length: 15 amino acids. CDR1 is MDHEN, CDR2 SYDVKM, per germline. CDR3 sequence reads: CASSLRVQDNYGYTF. The CDR3 coding sequence is TGTGCCAGCAGTTTAAGGGTACAGGATAACTATGGCTACACCTTC.

As DNA, the CDR3 is TGTGCCAGCAGCAGAAACAGGGGGCGGACTGAAGCTTTCTTT. It translates to CASSRNRGRTEAFF. The rearrangement links TRBV28 to TRBJ1-1, with 9 nucleotides matching TRBD1. V gave up 6 bases and J gave up 5 bases; unmatched junction bases: 7. This CDR3 is 14 amino acids long. Germline V CDR1 and CDR2: MDHEN, SYDVKM. The full variable domain, completed using reference TRBV28 and TRBJ1-1, is DVKVTQSSRYLVKRTGEKVFLECVQDMDHENMFWYRQDPGLGLRLIYFSYDVKMKEKGDIPEGYSVSREKKERFSLILESASTNQTSMYLCASSRNRGRTEAFFGQGTRLTVV.

The CDR3 protein is CASSQDRQGKNEQYF. The CDR3 nucleotides are TGTGCCAGCAGCCAAGATCGGCAGGGGAAGAACGAGCAGTACTTC. The rearrangement links TRBV4-2 to TRBJ2-7; D might be TRBD1 (6 bases). The germline CDR1 and CDR2 sequences are LGHNA and YNFKEQ. The V end was cut by 0 bases, the J end by 5 bases, with 14 bases between. This CDR3 contains 15 residues.

J is TRBJ2-1 and V is TRBV7-3; 8 bases fit TRBD2. V gave up 0 bases and J gave up 6 bases; unmatched junction bases: 10. CDR1 and CDR2 (germline): SGHTA, FQGTGA. This CDR3 region has 17 residues. As DNA, the CDR3 is TGTGCCAGCAGCTTAACGTTGAAAACGGGGGGGCCCAATGAGCAGTTCTTC. It yields the protein CASSLTLKTGGPNEQFF.

This clone is a singleton in its sample. The chain carries TRBV6-5 and TRBJ2-7; 7 bases line up with TRBD1. CDR1 is MNHEY, CDR2 SVGAGI, per germline. This CDR3 is built from 15 residues. Trimming cost V 6 bases and J 2 bases; bases outside gene matches: 10. CDR3 protein: CASSLMGQSTYEQYF. The CDR3 nucleotides are TGTGCCAGCAGCCTCATGGGACAGAGTACCTACGAGCAGTACTTC.

This rearrangement joins TRBV9 to TRBJ2-7; 10 bases line up with TRBD1. Unmatched junction bases numbered 5, after V lost 4 bases and J lost 4 bases. The CDR3 runs 14 residues. Germline lookup yields CDR1 SGDLS and CDR2 YYNGEE. The CDR3 nucleotides are TGTGCCAGCAGCTTAGGACAGGGGGGATACGAGCAGTACTTC. This encodes CASSLGQGGYEQYF.

This sequence joins TRBV6-2 or TRBV6-3 and TRBJ2-5; the match to TRBD1 covers 9 bases. The CDR3 consists of 14 residues. Germline loops: CDR1 MNHEY, CDR2 SVGEGT. The V and J ends lost 4 bases and 4 bases, in that order; junction bases with no gene match: 4. The CDR3 reads CASSFLQGAETQYF. The CDR3 nucleotides are TGTGCCAGCAGTTTCCTACAGGGGGCAGAGACCCAGTACTTC.

For this clone: The junction departs from the called germline gene at one end, perhaps through a read error. This chain joins TRBV7-9 and TRBJ1-1; 7 nucleotides agree with TRBD1. Per germline, CDR1 SEHNR and CDR2 FQNEAQ (reference sequence). The CDR3 sequence is 14 residues long. CDR3 loop: CASSLGQANSEAFF. CDR3 bases: TGTGCCAGCAGCCTCGGACAGGCCAACAGTGAAGCTTTCTTT.

The chain joins TRBV25-1 to TRBJ1-1; D may be TRBD1 (5 bases). Germline V gene lookup returns CDR1 MGHDK and CDR2 SYGVNS. CDR3 length: 16 amino acids. The V end lost 5 bases, the J end lost 4 bases, and 20 bases lay between the germline ends. The CDR3 sequence is CASSTMTGGFVTEAFF. The DNA of the CDR3 is TGTGCCAGCAGTACCATGACGGGGGGTTTTGTCACTGAAGCTTTCTTT.

The chain recombines TRBV11-2 with TRBJ2-1, with D maybe TRBD1 (6 bases). Between the trimmed V and J ends, which lost 2 bases and 5 bases, there was a span of 10 bases. Germline CDR1 and CDR2: SGHAT and FQNNGV. The CDR3 extends over 14 amino acids. The DNA of the CDR3 is TGTGCCAGCAGCTTAAACAGGGTCAACAATGAGCAGTTCTTC. It yields the protein CASSLNRVNNEQFF. Using reference TRBV11-2 and TRBJ2-1 for the parts outside the CDR3, the full variable domain is EAGVAQSPRYKIIEKRQSVAFWCNPISGHATLYWYQQILGQGPKLLIQFQNNGVVDDSQLPKDRFSAERLKGVDSTLKIQPAKLEDSAVYLCASSLNRVNNEQFFGPGTRLTVL.

This chain connects TRBV4-3 to TRBJ2-3; TRBD2 matches at 8 bases. Per the germline V gene, CDR1 is LGHNA and CDR2 is YSLEER. With 0 bases clipped from V and 8 bases from J, the junction kept 7 bases outside the gene matches. The CDR3 is 15 amino acids. CDR3: CASSQERTSTLTQYF. The CDR3 nucleotides read TGCGCCAGCAGCCAAGAAAGGACTAGCACCCTTACGCAGTATTTT.

With regard to this clone: Within the sample, other DNA sequences also encode this same CDR3. This chain joins TRBV10-3 and TRBJ1-5; TRBD1 matches 8 bases. CDR3 length: 14 amino acids. The junction had 1 base not matched to a gene; V was cut back by 4 bases and J by 2 bases. Germline V gene lookup returns CDR1 ENHRY and CDR2 SYGVKD. CDR3 sequence reads: CAISATGGNQPQHF. CDR3 DNA sequence: TGTGCCATCAGTGCGACAGGGGGCAATCAGCCCCAGCATTTT.

This clone has only a few counts. The chain carries TRBV6-5 and TRBJ1-3; no clear D. V was cut by 7 bases and J by 0 bases, with 7 bases left in between. The CDR3 consists of 13 residues. Germline V gene sequence: CDR1 MNHEY, CDR2 SVGAGI. In DNA form, the CDR3 reads TGTGCCAGCATGCGGAACTCTGGAAACACCATATATTTT. Protein product: CASMRNSGNTIYF.

The chain employs TRBV2 and TRBJ1-4; D possibly corresponds to TRBD1 (5 bases). CDR1 is SNHLY and CDR2 is FYNNEI in the germline V gene. The CDR3 length is 13 residues. The germline V and J ends were trimmed by 11 bases and 7 bases, with 17 bases remaining between them. CDR3 nucleotide sequence: TGTGCCGGGGGGGGACTTTTGGGTGAAAAACTGTTTTTT. Amino acid sequence: CAGGGLLGEKLFF.

This clone turned up a few times. This chain uses TRBV7-8 with TRBJ1-2; D gene uncertain. Trimming took 1 base from V and 1 from J, leaving 4 bases between them. The germline V gene encodes CDR1 SGHVS and CDR2 FQNEAQ. The CDR3 has 13 amino acids. The CDR3 DNA reads TGTGCCAGCAGCTTAGAGCTTAACTATGGCTACACCTTC. Its translation: CASSLELNYGYTF.

The chain joins TRBV7-2 to TRBJ1-2; TRBD1 matches 9 bases. V gave up 5 bases and J gave up 12 bases; unmatched junction bases: 10. The CDR3 is 13 residues long. The germline CDR1 and CDR2 sequences are SGHTA and FQGNSA. Here the CDR3 reads CASSPSGTGNHTF. The CDR3 DNA reads TGTGCCAGCAGCCCGTCCGGGACAGGGAACCACACCTTC. Variable domain in full (rest from reference TRBV7-2 and TRBJ1-2): GAGVSQSPSNKVTEKGKDVELRCDPISGHTALYWYRQSLGQGLEFLIYFQGNSAPDKSGLPSDRFSAERTGGSVSTLTIQRTQQEDSAVYLCASSPSGTGNHTFGSGTRLTVV.

V is TRBV7-9 and J is TRBJ1-1; D uncertain. Looked up from germline, CDR1 is SEHNR and CDR2 is FQNEAQ (reference sequence). Trimming cost V 1 base and J 2 bases, with 8 bases left between them. This CDR3 contains 14 residues. The CDR3 loop reads CASSLVQFNTEAFF. The CDR3, as DNA: TGTGCCAGCAGCTTAGTTCAGTTTAACACTGAAGCTTTCTTT.

This rearrangement joins TRBV4-2 to TRBJ2-3, with 8 bases fitting TRBD2. Germline V gives CDR1 LGHNA, CDR2 YNFKEQ. CDR3 length: 15 amino acids. V was pared by 1 base and J by 0 bases, with 0 bases of the junction left unmatched. The CDR3 here is CASSQGLASTDTQYF. CDR3 coding DNA: TGTGCCAGCAGCCAAGGACTAGCGAGCACAGATACGCAGTATTTT.

J is TRBJ2-7 and V is TRBV18, with 10 bases lining up with TRBD1. Germline CDR1 and CDR2: KGHSH and LQKENI. This CDR3 has 14 residues. J gave up 2 bases and V 4 bases, and 2 bases lay outside the gene matches. This CDR3 reads CASSLGQGAYEQYF. Written as DNA, the CDR3 is TGTGCCAGCTCACTCGGACAGGGGGCCTACGAGCAGTACTTC.

The chain employs TRBV7-2 and TRBJ2-5; 11 nucleotides agree with TRBD1. The CDR3 contains 16 residues. CDR1 and CDR2 (germline): SGHTA, FQGNSA. V shed 5 bases, J shed 1 base, and the junction held 6 bases outside the gene matches. CDR3 nucleotide sequence: TGTGCCAGCAGCCCCGAGGGGACAGGGGGCCAAGAGACCCAGTACTTC. This translates into CASSPEGTGGQETQYF.

The chain is built from TRBV11-2 and TRBJ2-5, with 9 bases lining up with TRBD1. Germline V CDR1 and CDR2: SGHAT, FQNNGV. This CDR3 has 16 amino acids. The ends lost 0 bases at V and 3 bases at J; junction bases unmatched: 5. CDR3 sequence reads: CASSLDFGQGKETQYF. CDR3 DNA: TGTGCCAGCAGCTTAGATTTTGGACAGGGGAAAGAGACCCAGTACTTC.

The rearrangement joins TRBV7-2 to TRBJ2-7; maybe TRBD1 (6 bases). Trimming removed 1 base from V and 3 bases from J, with 10 bases in between. The germline V gene encodes CDR1 SGHTA and CDR2 FQGNSA. There are 14 residues in the CDR3. Here the CDR3 reads CASSLEQGIYEQYF. The CDR3, as DNA: TGTGCCAGCAGCTTAGAACAGGGCATCTACGAGCAGTACTTC. Based on the CDR3 plus reference TRBV7-2 and TRBJ2-7, the full variable domain is GAGVSQSPSNKVTEKGKDVELRCDPISGHTALYWYRQSLGQGLEFLIYFQGNSAPDKSGLPSDRFSAERTGGSVSTLTIQRTQQEDSAVYLCASSLEQGIYEQYFGPGTRLTVT.

The V gene is TRBV13, the J gene TRBJ1-2, with no clear D. The CDR3 runs to 13 residues. The germline V gene encodes CDR1 PRHDT and CDR2 FYEKMQ (reference sequence). Trimming took 0 bases from V and 5 from J, leaving 7 bases between them. The CDR3 coding sequence is TGTGCCAGCAGCTTAGGGGGCGCGTATGGCTACACCTTC. As protein: CASSLGGAYGYTF.

CDR3 coding DNA: TGTGCCAGCAGCCCCCCTCGGCAGGCCTTTAGATTCTATGGCTACACCTTC. This gives the protein CASSPPRQAFRFYGYTF. V and J are TRBV7-8 and TRBJ1-2, with D unresolved. CDR3 length: 17 residues. CDR1 is SGHVS and CDR2 is FQNEAQ in the germline V gene. The V end was cut by 5 bases, the J end by 4 bases, with 23 bases between.